This entry concerns a single TCR beta chain. The antigen remains undetermined. This sample is part of a study of T cell responses to AZD1222 COVID-19 vaccine. Method: immunoSEQ multiplex PCR; TCRdb's copy keeps in-frame clones and lacks some. The data hold about 150,000 clones, with around 88% observed a single time. The germline V gene encodes CDR1 SGHVS and CDR2 FNYEAQ. The CDR3 covers 14 residues. V lost 5 bases, J lost 1 base, and 11 bases lay in between. Study results and limitations: Clonal diversity may have been underestimated, and the donors were mostly white British, with more females than males.

The chain carries TRBV7-6 and TRBJ2-5, with no clear D. The specimen comprised peripheral blood, sampled on day 0 of AZD1222 vaccination. The sequence was obtained from an adult in good health. The CDR3 reads CASSPGWVQETQYF. As DNA, the CDR3 is TGTGCCAGCAGCCCTGGTTGGGTCCAAGAGACCCAGTACTTC.